The rows below give T cell receptor beta chains drawn from one sample of a study of blood T cell repertoires in COVID-19. Using immunoSEQ multiplex PCR, the repertoire was profiled, and TCRdb retains in-frame clones only, with some absent. The repertoire consists of around 220,000 clones, with 82% occurring once and the leading ten covering roughly 8.2%. The sample was peripheral blood. These receptors originate from a woman older than 75 with COVID-19, enrolled during active disease. Each CDR3 is given with its conserved first and last residue. The D gene is left open where the match is weak. Not every row has a clone size; where given, it reads once, few, many or a size class.

D	V	size	J	DNA	CDR3
TRBD1	TRBV5-1	.	TRBJ1-2	TGCGCCAGCAGACAACAGGGGGAGGCTAACTATGGCTACACCTTC	CASRQQGEANYGYTF
.	TRBV19	once	TRBJ1-4	TGTGCCAGTAGTATAACCAGGGGAGGGGAAAAACTGTTTTTT	CASSITRGGEKLFF
.	TRBV12-3/TRBV12-4	.	TRBJ2-7	TGTGCCAGCAGTTTCCAGGGCCCCTACGAGCAGTACTTC	CASSFQGPYEQYF
.	TRBV7-3	.	TRBJ2-1	TGTGCCAGCAGCTCCGTCGGTCTAAATGTTGATGAGCAGTTCTTC	CASSSVGLNVDEQFF
TRBD1	TRBV19	.	TRBJ2-3	TGTGCCAGTAGGCCTCTCGGGACAGGCACAGATACGCAGTATTTT	CASRPLGTGTDTQYF
TRBD1	TRBV27	once	TRBJ2-7	TGTGCCAGCACTCCCGGGACAGGGATGTACGAGCAGTACTTC	CASTPGTGMYEQYF
TRBD1	TRBV6-2/TRBV6-3	.	TRBJ1-5	TGTGCCAGCAGATACCGGGACAGAGGCAATCAGCCCCAGCATTTT	CASRYRDRGNQPQHF
.	TRBV7-9	few	TRBJ2-5	TGTGCCAGCAGCTTACTAAGCCCCACGGGGCAAGAGACCCAGTACTTC	CASSLLSPTGQETQYF
.	TRBV30	.	TRBJ1-2	TGTGCCCAACGAGGACAGATCTATGGCTACACCTTC	CAQRGQIYGYTF
TRBD2	TRBV5-1	.	TRBJ2-7	TGCGCCAGCAGCCCGGGACTAGCGGGAGGTGATACCTACGAGCAGTACTTC	CASSPGLAGGDTYEQYF
.	TRBV6-5	once	TRBJ1-1	TGTGCCAGCACCACCCATATCAGGAACACTGAAGCTTTCTTT	CASTTHIRNTEAFF
TRBD1	TRBV5-8	.	TRBJ2-1	TGTGCCAGCAGCCCCGGACAGGGGGCTCCTAGCTCCTACAATGAGCAGTTCTTC	CASSPGQGAPSSYNEQFF
TRBD2	TRBV27	.	TRBJ2-1	TGTGCCAGCAGTTTCAGGACAGGTCAAGACCCCGGACTAGCGGGTCACAATGAGCAGTTCTTC	CASSFRTGQDPGLAGHNEQFF
.	TRBV10-3	.	TRBJ2-3	TGTGCCATCAGTGAGTCGACAGATAGCACAGATACGCAGTATTTT	CAISESTDSTDTQYF
.	TRBV18	.	TRBJ1-6	TGTGCCAGCTCACCATCAGGGGATTCACCCCTCCACTTT	CASSPSGDSPLHF
.	TRBV7-8	.	TRBJ1-5	TGTGCCAGCAGCTTCTATAAGGGAGGCGGGGATCAGCCCCAGCATTTT	CASSFYKGGGDQPQHF
.	TRBV6-5	.	TRBJ2-6	TGTGCCAGCAGTTATCAAGCGTCTGGGGCCAACGTCCTGACTTTC	CASSYQASGANVLTF
.	TRBV15	.	TRBJ2-1	TGTGCCACCAGCAGAGAACGGACTTACGGCTACAATGAGCAGTTCTTC	CATSRERTYGYNEQFF
.	TRBV2	.	TRBJ1-2	TGTGCCAGCAGTGAAGGGTCAGCAGGTTATGGCTACACCTTC	CASSEGSAGYGYTF
.	TRBV5-8	.	TRBJ1-5	TGTGCCAGCAGCTTGGGACAGGAACGCAATCAGCCCCAGCATTTT	CASSLGQERNQPQHF
.	TRBV28	.	TRBJ1-5	TGTGCCAGCTCGACCCCAGGAACTCTTAGCAATCAGCCCCAGCATTTT	CASSTPGTLSNQPQHF
TRBD1	TRBV30	.	TRBJ2-3	TGTGCCTGGAGCCGGCAGGGGGCCGGTACGCAGTATTTT	CAWSRQGAGTQYF
.	TRBV30	.	TRBJ1-1	TGTGCCTGGAGGGATGACAAGAACACTGAAGCTTTCTTT	CAWRDDKNTEAFF
.	TRBV25-1	.	TRBJ1-2	TGTGCCAGTGCGCGGGGTCCTAACTATGGCTACACCTTC	CASARGPNYGYTF
TRBD1	TRBV7-6	.	TRBJ1-4	TGTGCCAGCAGCTCCACGACAGGGGTGGGTGAAAAACTGTTTTTT	CASSSTTGVGEKLFF
.	TRBV5-1	.	TRBJ2-3	TGCGCCAGCAGCTCTCCGGAGGGGCGGACCACAGATACGCAGTATTTT	CASSSPEGRTTDTQYF
TRBD1	TRBV11-3	.	TRBJ2-3	TGTGCCAGCAGCGCACAGGGGTACACAGATACGCAGTATTTT	CASSAQGYTDTQYF
.	TRBV19	.	TRBJ1-1	TGTGCCAGTAAACCTGCCGGACAGATGAACACTGAAGCTTTCTTT	CASKPAGQMNTEAFF
.	TRBV27	few	TRBJ1-2	TGTGCCAGCAGTTCCGTCAGGGCTAACTATGGCTACACCTTC	CASSSVRANYGYTF
TRBD2	TRBV28	.	TRBJ2-3	TGTGCCAGCAGTTCCCCCCCGGGAGGGACAGATACGCAGTATTTT	CASSSPPGGTDTQYF
TRBD2	TRBV28	.	TRBJ2-2	TGTGCCAGCAGCTTTGGGGGGGCCGGGGAGCTGTTTTTT	CASSFGGAGELFF
TRBD2	TRBV27	.	TRBJ2-1	TGTGCCAGCAGTTCGCCTCGACTAGCGGGAGTCGGGAATGAGCAGTTCTTC	CASSSPRLAGVGNEQFF